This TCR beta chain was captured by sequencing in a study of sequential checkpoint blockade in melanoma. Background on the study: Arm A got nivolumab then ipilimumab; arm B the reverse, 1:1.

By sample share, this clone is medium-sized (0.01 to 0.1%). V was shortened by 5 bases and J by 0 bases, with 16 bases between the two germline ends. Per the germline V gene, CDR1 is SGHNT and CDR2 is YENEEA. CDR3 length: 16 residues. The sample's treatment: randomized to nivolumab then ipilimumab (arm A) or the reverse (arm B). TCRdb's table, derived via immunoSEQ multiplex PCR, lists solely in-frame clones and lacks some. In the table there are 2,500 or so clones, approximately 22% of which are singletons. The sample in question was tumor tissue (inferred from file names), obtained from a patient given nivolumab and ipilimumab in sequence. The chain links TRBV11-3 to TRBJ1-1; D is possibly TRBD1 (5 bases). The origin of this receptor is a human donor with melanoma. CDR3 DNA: TGTGCCAGCAGCCGATCTCTAGGGACCTTGAACACTGAAGCTTTCTTT. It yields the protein CASSRSLGTLNTEAFF.